These 11 T cell receptor beta chains were sequenced from one sample in a study of T cell repertoires in cytomegalovirus infection. TCRdb reprocessed the reads via MiXCR and lists one record per CDR3 protein. Of roughly 280,000 distinct CDR3 sequences in the sample, over 8% are singletons; the top ten hold approximately 15%. Sequenced: PBMCs. These receptors were taken from a human donor in good health (CMV status not recorded). Some clones in this sample may be carry-over from other donors' samples.

This clonotype was seen only a few times. The V and J genes are TRBV7-6 and TRBJ2-3; 8 bases align to TRBD2. CDR1 SGHVS and CDR2 FNYEAQ come from the germline V gene. CDR3 length: 13 residues. Trimming cost V 5 bases and J 7 bases; bases outside gene matches: 5. CDR3: CASSRLAGYTQYF. CDR3 in DNA: TGTGCCAGCAGCCGGCTAGCGGGTTATACGCAGTATTTT.

This clonotype was counted a few times. This chain uses TRBV7-2 with TRBJ1-2; D not resolved. CDR3 length equals 12 residues. Germline V CDR1 and CDR2: SGHTA, FQGNSA. V was shortened by 3 bases and J by 10 bases, with 12 bases between the two germline ends. As DNA, the CDR3 is TGTGCCAGCAGCTTGACTGATTGGGACTACACCTTC. Translation gives CASSLTDWDYTF.

This clonotype was recorded at least ten times. This chain uses TRBV11-3 with TRBJ1-1; TRBD1 matches at 7 bases. Per germline, CDR1 SGHNT and CDR2 YENEEA. With V trimmed by 4 bases and J by 3 bases, 8 bases remained unmatched. The CDR3 runs 15 residues. The CDR3 region has the DNA TGTGCCAGCAGCTCCGGGGACAGAACGGACACTGAAGCTTTCTTT. Its translation is CASSSGDRTDTEAFF. The complete variable domain, with remaining parts taken from reference TRBV11-3 and TRBJ1-1, reads EAGVVQSPRYKIIEKKQPVAFWCNPISGHNTLYWYLQNLGQGPELLIRYENEEAVDDSQLPKDRFSAERLKGVDSTLKIQPAELGDSAVYLCASSSGDRTDTEAFFGQGTRLTVV.

Many counts were recorded for this clonotype. The J gene is TRBJ1-1, the V gene TRBV19, with D tentatively TRBD1 (5 bases). In germline, CDR1 is LNHDA, CDR2 SQIVND (reference sequence). CDR3 length: 16 amino acids. Trimming removed 3 bases from V and 0 bases from J, with 14 bases in between. The CDR3 DNA is TGTGCCAGTAGTATTGGGACGAATGCCATGAACACTGAAGCTTTCTTT. This gives the protein CASSIGTNAMNTEAFF. The full variable domain, rest sourced from reference TRBV19 and TRBJ1-1, is DGGITQSPKYLFRKEGQNVTLSCEQNLNHDAMYWYRQDPGQGLRLIYYSQIVNDFQKGDIAEGYSVSREKKESFPLTVTSAQKNPTAFYLCASSIGTNAMNTEAFFGQGTRLTVV.

This clonotype has only a few counts. This chain uses TRBV28 with TRBJ1-4; D not resolved. V dropped 10 bases and J dropped 4 bases, with 19 bases sitting between them. CDR1 is MDHEN, CDR2 SYDVKM, per germline. This CDR3 contains 15 residues. CDR3 sequence: CATFSLGSRNEKLFF. As DNA, the CDR3 is TGTGCCACCTTTAGTTTGGGCAGCCGTAATGAAAAACTGTTTTTT.

This clonotype showed up just a few times. The chain combines TRBV5-6 with TRBJ2-1; 9 positions match TRBD2. From germline, CDR1 is SGHDT and CDR2 YYEEEE. Trimming removed 3 bases from V and 5 bases from J; junction bases left unmatched: 6. The CDR3 runs to 15 residues. The CDR3 loop reads CASSWSGGPDNEQFF. Here the CDR3 DNA reads TGTGCCAGCAGCTGGAGCGGGGGGCCTGACAATGAGCAGTTCTTC.

V is TRBV29-1 and J is TRBJ2-5; 7 nucleotides line up with TRBD1. The V segment lost 6 bases and the J segment 2 bases; nucleotides outside the gene matches: 9. Germline loops: CDR1 SQVTM, CDR2 ANQGSEA. This CDR3 has 14 amino acids. CDR3 nucleotides: TGCAGCGTGTTTGTGGGACAGTCTCAAGAGACCCAGTACTTC. Amino acids: CSVFVGQSQETQYF.

There are many counts of this clonotype. The rearrangement joins TRBV6-5 to TRBJ1-3, with 8 positions matching TRBD1. V shed 6 bases, J shed 0 bases, and the junction held 4 bases outside the gene matches. Germline loops: CDR1 MNHEY, CDR2 SVGAGI. This CDR3 spans 15 amino acids. CDR3 sequence (DNA): TGTGCCAGCAGCTTAACAGGGGGCTCTGGAAACACCATATATTTT. This encodes CASSLTGGSGNTIYF.

This clonotype was observed at least ten times. The chain combines TRBV7-9 with TRBJ1-1; D call uncertain. The V gene lost 5 bases and the J gene lost 5 bases, with 12 bases spanning the gap. Germline values: CDR1 SEHNR, CDR2 FQNEAQ (reference sequence). The CDR3 runs 13 residues. The CDR3: CASSRVSETEAFF. In nucleotides, the CDR3 is TGTGCCAGCAGCAGAGTGAGTGAGACTGAAGCTTTCTTT.

This clonotype was picked up many times. The rearrangement uses TRBV15 and TRBJ2-1; D possibly corresponds to TRBD1 (6 bases). Looked up from germline, CDR1 is LNHNV and CDR2 is YYDKDF (reference sequence). This CDR3 has 19 residues. V was cut by 1 base and J by 2 bases, with 21 bases left in between. The CDR3 region has the DNA TGTGCCACCAGCAGAGGTCCAGGGGCCGCTTTGGTGCCCTACAATGAGCAGTTCTTC. Encoded protein: CATSRGPGAALVPYNEQFF.

By share, this clonotype counts as medium-sized. The rearrangement links TRBV7-2 to TRBJ2-3; perhaps TRBD2 as D (6 bases). This CDR3 has 13 residues. Trimming took 5 bases from V and 6 from J, leaving 12 bases between them. In germline, CDR1 is SGHTA, CDR2 FQGNSA. The CDR3 nucleotides are TGTGCCAGCAGCGTGAGACTAGGGGATACGCAGTATTTT. It codes for CASSVRLGDTQYF.